Detailed here is one T cell receptor (beta chain). Its target is unknown. The data derive from a study of cytomegalovirus exposure and HLA in healthy donors. Study information: From HLA-typed donors, an early data release held approximately 85 million unique TCRs. Points from the study as a whole: CMV serostatus was the only recorded immune exposure for donors. What TCR beta sequences reportedly achieved was accurate prediction of HLA-A and HLA-B alleles in most subjects.

CDR3 length equals 15 residues. The germline CDR1 and CDR2 sequences are SGHTA and FQGNSA. V shed 6 bases and J 8 bases; nucleotides not matched to a gene: 6. PCR involved 60 Vbeta and 13 Jbeta primers. Clones were read by immunoSEQ multiplex PCR, and TCRdb kept only the in-frame ones, dropping some. The sample holds around 200,000 clones, about three quarters seen once. The clonotype was recovered from a middle-aged man in good health and CMV-seronegative. The chain couples TRBV7-2 to TRBJ2-1, with 14 bases aligning to TRBD2. Sequencing was done on a sample of PBMCs. CDR3 protein: CASSRGGLAGDEQFF. The CDR3 DNA is TGTGCCAGCAGTAGGGGGGGACTAGCGGGGGATGAGCAGTTCTTC.